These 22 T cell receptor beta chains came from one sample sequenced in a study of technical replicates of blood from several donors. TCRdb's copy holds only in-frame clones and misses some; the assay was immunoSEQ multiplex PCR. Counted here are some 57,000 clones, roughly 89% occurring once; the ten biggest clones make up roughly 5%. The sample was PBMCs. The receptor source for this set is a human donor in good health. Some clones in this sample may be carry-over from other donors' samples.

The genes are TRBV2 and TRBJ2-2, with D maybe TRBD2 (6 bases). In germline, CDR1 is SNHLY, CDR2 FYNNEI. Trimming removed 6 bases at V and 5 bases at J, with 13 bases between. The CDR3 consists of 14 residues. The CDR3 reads CASRRDGQTGELFF. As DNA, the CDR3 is TGTGCCAGCAGGCGGGACGGTCAAACCGGGGAGCTGTTTTTT.

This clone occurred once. CDR3 protein: CASSEQGRLDTEAFF. The CDR3 coding sequence is TGTGCCAGCAGCGAACAGGGTAGATTGGACACTGAAGCTTTCTTT. The gene calls are TRBV7-2 and TRBJ1-1, with D possibly matching TRBD1 (6 bases). V shed 5 bases and J shed 3 bases, with 16 bases lying between them. The CDR3 extends over 15 amino acids. CDR1 and CDR2 (germline): SGHTA, FQGNSA.

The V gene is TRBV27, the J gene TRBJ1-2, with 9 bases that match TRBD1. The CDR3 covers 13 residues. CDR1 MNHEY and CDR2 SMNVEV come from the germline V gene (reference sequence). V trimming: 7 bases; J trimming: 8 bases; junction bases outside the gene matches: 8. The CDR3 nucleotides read TGTGCCAGCATCGGGGACAGGGCTTTAGGCTACACCTTC. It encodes CASIGDRALGYTF.

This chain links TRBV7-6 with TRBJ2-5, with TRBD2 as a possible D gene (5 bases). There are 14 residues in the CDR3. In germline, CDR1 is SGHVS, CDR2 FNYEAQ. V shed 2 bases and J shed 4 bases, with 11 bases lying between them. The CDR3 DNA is TGTGCCAGCAGCTTATCGGGGTCGGGAGAGACCCAGTACTTC. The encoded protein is CASSLSGSGETQYF.

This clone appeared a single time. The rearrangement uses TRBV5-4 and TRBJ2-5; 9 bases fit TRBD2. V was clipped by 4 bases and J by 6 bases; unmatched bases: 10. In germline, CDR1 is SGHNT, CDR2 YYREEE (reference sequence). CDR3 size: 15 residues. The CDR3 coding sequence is TGTGCCAGCAGCGTTAGCGGGAGCCCAATACAGACCCAGTACTTC. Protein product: CASSVSGSPIQTQYF.

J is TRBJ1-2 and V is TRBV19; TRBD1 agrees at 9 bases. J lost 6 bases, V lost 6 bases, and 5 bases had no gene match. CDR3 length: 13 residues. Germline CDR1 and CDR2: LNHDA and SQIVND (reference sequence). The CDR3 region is CASSLQGADGYTF. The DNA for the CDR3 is TGTGCCAGTAGCCTACAGGGGGCGGATGGCTACACCTTC.

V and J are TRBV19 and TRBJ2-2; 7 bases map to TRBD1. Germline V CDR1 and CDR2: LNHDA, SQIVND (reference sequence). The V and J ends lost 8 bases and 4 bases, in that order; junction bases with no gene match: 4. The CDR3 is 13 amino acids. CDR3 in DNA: TGTGCCAGTGGGGCAGGGGGCACCGGGGAGCTGTTTTTT. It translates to CASGAGGTGELFF.

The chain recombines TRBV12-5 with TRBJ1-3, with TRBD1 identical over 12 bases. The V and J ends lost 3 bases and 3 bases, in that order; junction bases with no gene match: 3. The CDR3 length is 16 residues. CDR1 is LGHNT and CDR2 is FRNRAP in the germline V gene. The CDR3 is CASGFGTGGRGNTIYF. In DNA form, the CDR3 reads TGTGCTAGTGGTTTTGGGACAGGGGGCCGTGGAAACACCATATATTTT.

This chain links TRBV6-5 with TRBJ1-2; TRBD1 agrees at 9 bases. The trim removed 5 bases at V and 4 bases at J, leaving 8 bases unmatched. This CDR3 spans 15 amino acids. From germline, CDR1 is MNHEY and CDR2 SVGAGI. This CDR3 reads CASSPGTGIAYGYTF. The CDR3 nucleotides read TGTGCCAGCAGTCCTGGGACAGGGATAGCCTATGGCTACACCTTC.

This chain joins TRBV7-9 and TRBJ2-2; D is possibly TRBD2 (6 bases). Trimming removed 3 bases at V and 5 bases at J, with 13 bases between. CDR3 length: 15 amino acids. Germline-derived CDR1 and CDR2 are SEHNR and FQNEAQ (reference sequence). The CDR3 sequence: CASSFLAGRTGELFF. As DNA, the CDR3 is TGTGCCAGCAGCTTTCTTGCGGGAAGGACCGGGGAGCTGTTTTTT.

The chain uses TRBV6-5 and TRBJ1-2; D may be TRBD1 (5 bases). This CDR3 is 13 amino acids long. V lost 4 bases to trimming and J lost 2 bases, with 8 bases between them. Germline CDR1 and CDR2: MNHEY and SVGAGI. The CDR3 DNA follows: TGTGCCAGCAGTTCTGGACACAACTATGGCTACACCTTC. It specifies CASSSGHNYGYTF.

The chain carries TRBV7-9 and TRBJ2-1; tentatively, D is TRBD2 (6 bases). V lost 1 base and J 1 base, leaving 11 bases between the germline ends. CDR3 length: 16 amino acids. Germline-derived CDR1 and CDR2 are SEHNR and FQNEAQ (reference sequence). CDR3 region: CASSLGAGLSYNEQFF. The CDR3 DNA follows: TGTGCCAGCAGCTTAGGAGCGGGTTTATCCTACAATGAGCAGTTCTTC.

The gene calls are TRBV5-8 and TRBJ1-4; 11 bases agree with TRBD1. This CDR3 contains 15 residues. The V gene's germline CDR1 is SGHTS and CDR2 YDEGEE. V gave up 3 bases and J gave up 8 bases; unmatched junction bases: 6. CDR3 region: CASSSEDRGREKLFF. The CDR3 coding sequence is TGTGCCAGCAGCTCGGAGGACAGGGGGCGCGAAAAACTGTTTTTT.

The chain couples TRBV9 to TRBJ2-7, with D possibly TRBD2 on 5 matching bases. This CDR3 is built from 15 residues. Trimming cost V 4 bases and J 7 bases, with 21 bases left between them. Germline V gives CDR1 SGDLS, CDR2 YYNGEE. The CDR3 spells CASSQWGETTLEQYF. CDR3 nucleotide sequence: TGTGCCAGCAGCCAATGGGGTGAGACTACCTTGGAGCAGTACTTC.

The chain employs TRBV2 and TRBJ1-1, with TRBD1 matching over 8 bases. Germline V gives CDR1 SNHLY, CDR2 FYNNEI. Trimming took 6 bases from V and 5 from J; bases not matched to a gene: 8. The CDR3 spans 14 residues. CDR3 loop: CASRPGGTTTEAFF. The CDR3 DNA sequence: TGTGCCAGCAGGCCAGGGGGCACTACGACTGAAGCTTTCTTT. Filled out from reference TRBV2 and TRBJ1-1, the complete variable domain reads EPEVTQTPSHQVTQMGQEVILRCVPISNHLYFYWYRQILGQKVEFLVSFYNNEISEKSEIFDDQFSVERPDGSNFTLKIRSTKLEDSAMYFCASRPGGTTTEAFFGQGTRLTVV.

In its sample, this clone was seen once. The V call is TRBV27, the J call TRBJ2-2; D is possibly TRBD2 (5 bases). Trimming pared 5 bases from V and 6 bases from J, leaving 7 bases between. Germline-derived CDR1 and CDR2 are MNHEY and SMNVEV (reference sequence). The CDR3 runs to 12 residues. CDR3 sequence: CASSQLAGELFF. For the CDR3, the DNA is TGTGCCAGCAGTCAACTAGCCGGGGAGCTGTTTTTT.

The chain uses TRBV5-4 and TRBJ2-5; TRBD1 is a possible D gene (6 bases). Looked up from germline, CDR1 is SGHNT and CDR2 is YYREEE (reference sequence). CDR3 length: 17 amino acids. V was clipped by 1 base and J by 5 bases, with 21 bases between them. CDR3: CASSLSGEYHQRETQYF. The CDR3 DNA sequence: TGTGCCAGCAGCTTGTCAGGGGAATACCATCAGAGGGAGACCCAGTACTTC.

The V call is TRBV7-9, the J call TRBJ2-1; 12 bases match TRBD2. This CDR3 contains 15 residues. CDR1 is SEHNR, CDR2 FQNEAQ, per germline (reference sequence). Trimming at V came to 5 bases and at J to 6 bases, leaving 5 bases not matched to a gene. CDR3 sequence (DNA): TGTGCCAGCAGCGAACCGGGACTAGCGGGCAATGAGCAGTTCTTC. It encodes CASSEPGLAGNEQFF. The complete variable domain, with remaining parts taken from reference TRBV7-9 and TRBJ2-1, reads DTGVSQNPRHKITKRGQNVTFRCDPISEHNRLYWYRQTLGQGPEFLTYFQNEAQLEKSRLLSDRFSAERPKGSFSTLEIQRTEQGDSAMYLCASSEPGLAGNEQFFGPGTRLTVL.

CDR3 in DNA: TGTGCCTGGATCATACAGGGATTAAACTATGGCTACACCTTC. Translated: CAWIIQGLNYGYTF. This chain joins TRBV30 and TRBJ1-2; weak D call: TRBD1 (6 bases). CDR3 length: 14 amino acids. V lost 4 bases to trimming and J lost 2 bases, with 14 bases between them. CDR1 GTSNPN and CDR2 SVGIG come from the germline V gene (reference sequence).

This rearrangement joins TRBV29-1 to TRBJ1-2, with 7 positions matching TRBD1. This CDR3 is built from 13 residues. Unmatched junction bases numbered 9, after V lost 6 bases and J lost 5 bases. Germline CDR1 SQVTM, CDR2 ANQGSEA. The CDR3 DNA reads TGCAGCGTCCAGAGGACAGGTAGTTATGGCTACACCTTC. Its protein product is CSVQRTGSYGYTF.

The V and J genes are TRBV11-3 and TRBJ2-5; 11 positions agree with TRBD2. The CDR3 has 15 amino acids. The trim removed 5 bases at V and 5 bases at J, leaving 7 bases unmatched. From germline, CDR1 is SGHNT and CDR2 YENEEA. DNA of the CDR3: TGTGCCAGCAGCACTCGACTAGCGGGGAAGGAGACCCAGTACTTC. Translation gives CASSTRLAGKETQYF.

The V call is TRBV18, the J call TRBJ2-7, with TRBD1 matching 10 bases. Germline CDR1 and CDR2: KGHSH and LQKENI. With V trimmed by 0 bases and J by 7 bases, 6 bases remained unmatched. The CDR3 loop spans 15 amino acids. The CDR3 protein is CASSPPGTGDREQYF. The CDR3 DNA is TGTGCCAGCTCACCACCCGGGACAGGGGATCGGGAGCAGTACTTC. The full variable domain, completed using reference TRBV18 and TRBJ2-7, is NAGVMQNPRHLVRRRGQEARLRCSPMKGHSHVYWYRQLPEEGLKFMVYLQKENIIDESGMPKERFSAEFPKEGPSILRIQQVVRGDSAAYFCASSPPGTGDREQYFGPGTRLTVT.